A single TCR beta chain is shown here with its context. Its antigen is still unknown. No much larger clone is present one base from it, and per-base qualities are unavailable. Each collaborating institution followed its own protocols to collect whole blood in K2EDTA tubes. Collaborator samples were shipped for TCRbeta analysis as frozen whole blood, isolated PBMCs, or DNA extracted from either sample type. The data stem from a study of blood T cell repertoires in COVID-19 (dated by TCRdb to 2020 to 2022). For the study in its entirety: Collaborator samples came from the United States, Italy and Spain and covered acute and convalescent phases of COVID-19. The samples were drawn from two sources: the first 160 participants of the ongoing ImmuneRACE study, and 1,254 subjects contributed by 6 global collaborators. Where HLA class I and class II types were available, the types were taken from metadata supplied by the sample provider, not from assay-based typing. The dataset comprised deeply sampled blood TCRbeta repertoires from subjects exposed to, actively infected with, or recovered from COVID-19. The sample metadata nearly always contained a de-identified subject ID, COVID-19 status, age in years and sex. The material from the prospective study consisted of cDNA or gDNA derived from T cells, B-cell-depleted T cells, or PBMCs. The repertoires were released in a freely available public database intended as a resource for research on the immune response to SARS-CoV-2. The investigation overall reported the following: How much clinical and demographic metadata was included differed by source and by participant, and the metadata was provided uncurated.

The CDR3, cysteine through phenylalanine, is 14 amino acids long. Of all the DNA, just the CDR3 is kept, 42 bases in frame from base 1. TCRbeta CDR3 regions were amplified from genomic DNA by means of the immunoSEQ Assay, a bias-controlled multiplex PCR. In the source study's methods: The number of nucleated cells in each sample was estimated from the amplification of reference gene primers within the assay. To quantify the absolute abundance of each unique TCRbeta CDR3 rearrangement, sequence reads were collapsed and filtered. For each sample, productive Simpson clonality was calculated by taking the square root of Simpson's diversity index across productive rearrangements. TCRdb provides this immuneACCESS table in a form limited to in-frame rearrangements. Some clones are lacking; in checked studies, under half of them reflect an unresolved V gene, and why the rest are absent is not known. Clone size and V and J calls were adopted from that table, with D and trimming inferred from the DNA. In this sample the table shows around 97,000 clones, 89% of which occur a single time. Around 3.7% of the sample is taken by the ten largest.

The specimen sequenced was peripheral blood. The sequence derives from an older woman with acute or convalescent COVID-19. In this chain, TRBV7-5 is recombined with TRBJ1-2. TRBV7-5 is given as a pseudogene. The sequence in DNA is TGTCCCCGAGCAGATTTCCGGGATAATACCGGCTACACCTTC. This codes for CPRADFRDNTGYTF.